The 19 T cell receptor beta chains listed next were all sequenced from one sample in a study of T cell changes during pregnancy in multiple sclerosis. Method: immunoSEQ multiplex PCR; TCRdb's copy keeps in-frame clones and lacks some. The sample shows about 57,000 clones, around 93% of them seen only once. This specimen was peripheral blood, taken after pregnancy. These receptors were taken from a female donor with multiple sclerosis, enrolled in a pregnancy study.

V gene TRBV19 combines with J gene TRBJ2-2; D unresolved. V was clipped by 7 bases and J by 0 bases, with 9 bases between them. This CDR3 comprises 14 residues. CDR1 and CDR2 from the germline V gene are LNHDA and SQIVND (reference sequence). CDR3 in DNA: TGTGCCAGTACCCTGAACTCGAACACCGGGGAGCTGTTTTTT. Protein product: CASTLNSNTGELFF. Drawing the rest from reference TRBV19 and TRBJ2-2, the complete variable domain is DGGITQSPKYLFRKEGQNVTLSCEQNLNHDAMYWYRQDPGQGLRLIYYSQIVNDFQKGDIAEGYSVSREKKESFPLTVTSAQKNPTAFYLCASTLNSNTGELFFGEGSRLTVL.

This chain links TRBV9 with TRBJ2-2; TRBD2 agrees at 12 bases. Germline V gene lookup returns CDR1 SGDLS and CDR2 YYNGEE. Trimming took 4 bases from V and 0 from J; bases not matched to a gene: 10. CDR3 length: 19 residues. As DNA, the CDR3 is TGTGCCAGCAGCCTAGGACTAGCGGGGTATACGACGAACACCGGGGAGCTGTTTTTT. Translated, it gives CASSLGLAGYTTNTGELFF.

Only a few counts were recorded for this clone. This chain joins TRBV6-5 and TRBJ1-2; perhaps TRBD1 as D (6 bases). V lost 7 bases, J lost 3 bases, and 12 bases lay in between. This CDR3 comprises 13 residues. CDR1 is MNHEY and CDR2 is SVGAGI in the germline V gene. The CDR3 here is CASTGGKDYGYTF. The CDR3 nucleotides read TGTGCCAGCACGGGGGGCAAAGACTATGGCTACACCTTC.

The chain carries TRBV6-6 and TRBJ1-4; perhaps TRBD1 as D (5 bases). The CDR3 length is 14 residues. The V end was cut by 5 bases, the J end by 3 bases, with 10 bases between. The V gene's germline CDR1 is MNHNY and CDR2 SVGAGI (reference sequence). CDR3: CASSAGPPNEKLFF. In DNA form, the CDR3 reads TGTGCCAGCAGTGCGGGGCCTCCTAATGAAAAACTGTTTTTT.

The chain uses TRBV4-3 and TRBJ2-1, with TRBD2 matching over 9 bases. CDR1 and CDR2 from the germline V gene are LGHNA and YSLEER. The V segment lost 3 bases and the J segment 6 bases; nucleotides outside the gene matches: 12. This CDR3 spans 17 amino acids. The CDR3 DNA reads TGCGCCAGCAGCCAGGCCTTGGCGCGGGAGGGTCTCAATGAGCAGTTCTTC. Protein product: CASSQALAREGLNEQFF.

The chain employs TRBV19 and TRBJ2-1, with 13 bases matching TRBD2. Germline V lookup: CDR1 LNHDA, CDR2 SQIVND (reference sequence). V lost 1 base and J lost 8; bases outside the gene matches: 8. The length of the CDR3 is 17 residues. The CDR3 spells CASSIVPTSGRVYEQFF. CDR3 bases: TGTGCCAGTAGTATAGTCCCCACTAGCGGGAGGGTCTATGAGCAGTTCTTC.

CDR3: CASSISTWQGGANYGYTF. The DNA of the CDR3 is TGTGCCAGCTCGATCTCTACGTGGCAGGGGGGAGCTAACTATGGCTACACCTTC. V usage is TRBV28 and J usage is TRBJ1-2; 7 bases map to TRBD1. The V gene's germline CDR1 is MDHEN and CDR2 SYDVKM. Germline trimming cut 8 bases from V and 0 bases from J; bases unmatched to any gene: 18. This CDR3 spans 18 amino acids.

This clone was counted once. The chain uses TRBV10-3 and TRBJ1-3; possibly TRBD1 for D (5 bases). V was shortened by 4 bases and J by 0 bases, with 22 bases between the two germline ends. The CDR3 runs 19 residues. Germline values: CDR1 ENHRY, CDR2 SYGVKD. CDR3 bases: TGTGCCATCAGTGGGACATTTGTAGACCACGGGAGCTCTGGAAACACCATATATTTT. Its protein is CAISGTFVDHGSSGNTIYF.

The chain uses TRBV6-5 and TRBJ2-3; 8 nucleotides line up with TRBD2. The CDR3 is 14 amino acids. V was clipped by 6 bases and J by 2 bases; unmatched bases: 4. Germline CDR1 MNHEY, CDR2 SVGAGI. The CDR3 loop reads CASRKRESTDTQYF. The DNA for the CDR3 is TGTGCCAGCAGGAAGCGGGAGTCCACAGATACGCAGTATTTT.

The chain carries TRBV2 and TRBJ2-7; 7 bases align to TRBD1. V trimming: 1 base; J trimming: 2 bases; junction bases outside the gene matches: 5. Germline V gene sequence: CDR1 SNHLY, CDR2 FYNNEI. The CDR3 consists of 15 residues. The CDR3 loop is CASSEEQGSAYEQYF. The CDR3 DNA reads as TGTGCCAGCAGTGAAGAACAGGGGTCTGCCTACGAGCAGTACTTC.

This chain uses TRBV5-4 with TRBJ2-1; TRBD1 is a possible D gene (6 bases). Germline CDR1 is SGHNT and CDR2 is YYREEE (reference sequence). The CDR3 covers 12 residues. V gave up 2 bases and J gave up 6 bases, with 6 bases separating them. CDR3 nucleotide sequence: TGTGCCAGCAGCTTACAGGGCAATGAGCAGTTCTTC. This translates into CASSLQGNEQFF.

The rearrangement joins TRBV6-6 to TRBJ1-1; 7 nucleotides line up with TRBD1. The CDR3 totals 16 residues. Germline V gives CDR1 MNHNY, CDR2 SVGAGI (reference sequence). The trim removed 0 bases at V and 3 bases at J, leaving 7 bases unmatched. CDR3 nucleotide sequence: TGTGCCAGCAGTTACTCACAGGGGAGGTCATACACTGAAGCTTTCTTT. Its protein is CASSYSQGRSYTEAFF.

The chain has TRBV6-1 and TRBJ2-3, with 7 bases fitting TRBD1. The germline gives CDR1 MNHNS, CDR2 SASEGT. The CDR3 extends over 16 amino acids. V was clipped by 3 bases and J by 2 bases; unmatched bases: 8. For the CDR3, the DNA is TGTGCCAGCAGTGACGGACAGGCCTGGAACACAGATACGCAGTATTTT. This sequence encodes CASSDGQAWNTDTQYF.

The chain recombines TRBV13 with TRBJ2-3, with D possibly TRBD2 on 6 matching bases. This CDR3 region has 15 residues. Germline CDR1 is PRHDT and CDR2 is FYEKMQ (reference sequence). Between the trimmed V and J ends, which lost 5 bases and 0 bases, there was a span of 12 bases. CDR3 in DNA: TGTGCCAGCAGCCGCCGGGACTCAAGCACAGATACGCAGTATTTT. Translating it yields CASSRRDSSTDTQYF.

For the CDR3, the DNA is TGTGCCAGCAGTCCCGGGGGGGTTGAGACCCAGTACTTC. Protein product: CASSPGGVETQYF. The rearrangement links TRBV6-5 to TRBJ2-5; 8 bases are a match to TRBD2. J gave up 5 bases and V 5 bases, and 4 bases lay outside the gene matches. The CDR3 loop spans 13 amino acids. Per germline, CDR1 MNHEY and CDR2 SVGAGI.

There are a few counts of this clone. The J gene is TRBJ2-1, the V gene TRBV5-1; 10 bases fit TRBD2. In germline, CDR1 is SGHRS, CDR2 YFSETQ. The CDR3 consists of 15 residues. Germline trimming cut 4 bases from V and 8 bases from J; bases unmatched to any gene: 9. The chain's CDR3 is CASSRLAGARDEQFF. Written as DNA, the CDR3 is TGCGCCAGCAGCCGTCTAGCGGGAGCACGCGATGAGCAGTTCTTC.

Regarding this clone: This CDR3 is also generated by other DNA sequences in the sample. V usage is TRBV6-5 and J usage is TRBJ2-1, with 14 bases aligning to TRBD2. V lost 6 bases, J lost 8 bases, and 6 bases stayed unmatched. The CDR3 runs to 15 residues. The germline V gene has CDR1 MNHEY and CDR2 SVGAGI. The CDR3 bases are TGTGCCAGCAGACGACTAGCGGGAGGGCTCGATGAGCAGTTCTTC. Protein: CASRRLAGGLDEQFF.

The rearrangement joins TRBV7-6 to TRBJ2-7; 9 bases align to TRBD2. Looked up from germline, CDR1 is SGHVS and CDR2 is FNYEAQ. The CDR3 covers 15 residues. Trimming took 0 bases from V and 7 from J; bases not matched to a gene: 7. The CDR3 DNA is TGTGCCAGCAGCTTAGCGGCGGGAGGGCCGTTTGAGCAGTACTTC. Encoded protein: CASSLAAGGPFEQYF.

The chain recombines TRBV6-5 with TRBJ2-1; the match to TRBD2 covers 7 bases. This CDR3 has 15 residues. In germline, CDR1 is MNHEY, CDR2 SVGAGI. Unmatched junction bases numbered 4, after V lost 0 bases and J lost 5 bases. This CDR3 is CASSYSPLADNEQFF. CDR3 sequence (DNA): TGTGCCAGCAGTTACTCCCCCCTAGCGGACAATGAGCAGTTCTTC.